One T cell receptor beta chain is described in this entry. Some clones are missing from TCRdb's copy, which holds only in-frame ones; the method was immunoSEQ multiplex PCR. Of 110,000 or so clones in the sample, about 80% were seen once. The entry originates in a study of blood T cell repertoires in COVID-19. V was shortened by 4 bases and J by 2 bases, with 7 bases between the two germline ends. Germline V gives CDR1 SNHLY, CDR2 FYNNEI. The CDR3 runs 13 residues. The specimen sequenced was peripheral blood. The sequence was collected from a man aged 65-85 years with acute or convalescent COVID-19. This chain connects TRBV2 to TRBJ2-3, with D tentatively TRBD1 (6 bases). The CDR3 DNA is TGTGCCAGCAGTGGGACAGCCACAGATACGCAGTATTTT. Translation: CASSGTATDTQYF.